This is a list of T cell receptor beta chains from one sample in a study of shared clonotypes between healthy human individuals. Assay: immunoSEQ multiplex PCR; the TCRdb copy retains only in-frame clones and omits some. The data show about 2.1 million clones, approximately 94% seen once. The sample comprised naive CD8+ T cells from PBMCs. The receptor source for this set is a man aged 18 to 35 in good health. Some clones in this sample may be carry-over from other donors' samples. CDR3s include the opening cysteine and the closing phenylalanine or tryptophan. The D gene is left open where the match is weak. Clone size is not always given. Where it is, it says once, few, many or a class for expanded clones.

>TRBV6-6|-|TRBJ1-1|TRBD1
TGTGCCAGCAGTCACCTGGGACAGGGGAACACTGAAGCTTTCTTT
CASSHLGQGNTEAFF
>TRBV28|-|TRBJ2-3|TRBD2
TGTGCCAGCAGTTTATCCCTGGGACTAGCGGGAGGCACAGATACGCAGTATTTT
CASSLSLGLAGGTDTQYF
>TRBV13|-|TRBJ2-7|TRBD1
TGTGCCAGCAGCTGGGGACAGAGCTCCTACGAGCAGTACTTC
CASSWGQSSYEQYF
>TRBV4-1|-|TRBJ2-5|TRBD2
TGCGCCAGCAGCCAAAAAGCGGGAGCGCTTTCATCACGGGGTCGGGGGGAGACCCAGTACTTC
CASSQKAGALSSRGRGETQYF
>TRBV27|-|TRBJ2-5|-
TGTGCCAGTACCCGATCTGGGGGTGGTGAGACCCAGTACTTC
CASTRSGGGETQYF
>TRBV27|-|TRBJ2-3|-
TGTGCCAGCAGTACCACCACAGATACGCAGTATTTT
CASSTTTDTQYF
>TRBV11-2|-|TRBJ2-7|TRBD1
TGTGCCAGCAGCTTAGATAAGGACAGGGGGCTCCACGAGCAGTACTTC
CASSLDKDRGLHEQYF
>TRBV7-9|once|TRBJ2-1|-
TGTGCCAGCAGCTTAGCCCCTTTCAATGAGCAGTTCTTC
CASSLAPFNEQFF
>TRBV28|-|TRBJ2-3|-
TGTGCGGTCGAGGGACCAGATACGCAGTATTTT
CAVEGPDTQYF
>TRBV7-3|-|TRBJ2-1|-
TGTGCCAGCAGCTTAAGTCAGGGTTATAGTGAGCAGTTCTTC
CASSLSQGYSEQFF
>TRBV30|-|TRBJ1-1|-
TGTGCCTGGAGTCCTTACCAGGGGCACGGGTTT
CAWSPYQGHGF
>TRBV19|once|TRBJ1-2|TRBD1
TGTGCCAGTAGTACACGGACAGGCTATGGCTACACCTTC
CASSTRTGYGYTF
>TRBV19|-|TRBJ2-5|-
TGTGCCAGTAGTATATGGGGGAACCAAGAGACCCAGTACTTC
CASSIWGNQETQYF
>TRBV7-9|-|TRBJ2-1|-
TGTGCCAGCAGCTTAGCCCGGAATGAGCAGTTCTTC
CASSLARNEQFF
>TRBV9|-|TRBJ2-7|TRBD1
TGTGCCAGCAGCGCGGGACAGGGCCCCTACGAGCAGTACTTC
CASSAGQGPYEQYF
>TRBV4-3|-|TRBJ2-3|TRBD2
TGCGCCAGCAGCCAAGGACTAGCAGCAGATACGCAGTATTTT
CASSQGLAADTQYF
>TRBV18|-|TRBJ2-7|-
TGTGCCAGCTCACCTGCAGACGAGCAGTACTTC
CASSPADEQYF
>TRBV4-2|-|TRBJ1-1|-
TGTGCCAGCAGCCAAGATCCATGGGCAGGGAAGGGGTCGAACACTGAAGCTTTCTTT
CASSQDPWAGKGSNTEAFF
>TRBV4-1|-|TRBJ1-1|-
TGCGCCAGCAGCCAAGGGGTGAACACTGAAGCTTTCTTT
CASSQGVNTEAFF
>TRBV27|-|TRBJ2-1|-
TGTGCCACCAAGGGGCCCTACCGGGAAAAGGAGAATGAGCAGTTCTTC
CATKGPYREKENEQFF
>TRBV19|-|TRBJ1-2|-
TGTGCCAGTAGGACTCAGGAGCTCTATGGCTACACCTTC
CASRTQELYGYTF
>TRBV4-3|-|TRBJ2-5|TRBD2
TGCGCCAGCGCACCGGGACTAGCGGGACTAGAGACCCAGTACTTC
CASAPGLAGLETQYF
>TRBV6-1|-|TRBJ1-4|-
TGTGCCAGCAGTGAACCCGCAGTCATCTCGGCCGAAAAACTGTTTTTT
CASSEPAVISAEKLFF
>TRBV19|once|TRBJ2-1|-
TGTGCCAGTAGTATTAACGGCCATGAGCAGTTCTTC
CASSINGHEQFF
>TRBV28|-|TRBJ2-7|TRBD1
TGTGCCAGCAGTTTGGACAGGGGCTCCTACGAGCAGTACTTC
CASSLDRGSYEQYF
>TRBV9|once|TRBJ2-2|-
TGTGCCAGCAGCCCCTCCGGAGGGCCCGGGGAGCTGTTTTTT
CASSPSGGPGELFF
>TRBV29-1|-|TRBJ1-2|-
TGCAGCGTTGAGGGCAGGACAAACTATGGCTACACCTTC
CSVEGRTNYGYTF
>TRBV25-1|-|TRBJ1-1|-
TGTGCCAGCAGTGAATCCTGGACAGTAGGTGAAGCTTTCTTT
CASSESWTVGEAFF
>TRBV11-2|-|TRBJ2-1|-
TGTGCCAGCAGCTTAGACGGGTACAATGAGCAGTTCTTC
CASSLDGYNEQFF
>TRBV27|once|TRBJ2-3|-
TGTGCCAGCAGTTTTGGTGGGGCAGATACGCAGTATTTT
CASSFGGADTQYF
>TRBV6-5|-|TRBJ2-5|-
TGTGCCAGCAGGGCGAGTTTGGGATTCGAGACCCAGTACTTC
CASRASLGFETQYF
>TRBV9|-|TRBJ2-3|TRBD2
TGTGCCAGCAGCGCCGGCGGGGGTGGGACAGATACGCAGTATTTT
CASSAGGGGTDTQYF
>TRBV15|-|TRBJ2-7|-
TGTGCCACCAGCAGAGTTGTTGTACAGTCCTCCTACGAGCAGTACTTC
CATSRVVVQSSYEQYF
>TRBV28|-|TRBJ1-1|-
TGTGCCAGCAGTTTGTTCTATGGACCGCTGAACACTGAAGCTTTCTTT
CASSLFYGPLNTEAFF
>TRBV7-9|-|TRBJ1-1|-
TGTGCCAGCAGCGCGGTGGGGACTGGGAACACTGAAGCTTTCTTT
CASSAVGTGNTEAFF
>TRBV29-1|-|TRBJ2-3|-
TGCAGCGTTGATACACGCCCCCCAGATACGCAGTATTTT
CSVDTRPPDTQYF
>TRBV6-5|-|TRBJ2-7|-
TGTGCCAGCAGTTACAAACTTCCGGGGGAGCAGTACTTC
CASSYKLPGEQYF
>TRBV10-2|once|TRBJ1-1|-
TGCGCCAGCTCTGACGCGGGGTCTGAAGCTTTCTTT
CASSDAGSEAFF
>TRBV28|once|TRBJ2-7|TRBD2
TGTGCCAGCAGCTCGGGACTAGCGGCATACGAGCAGTACTTC
CASSSGLAAYEQYF
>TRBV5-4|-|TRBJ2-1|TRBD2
TGTGCCAGCCTCCTCCATCCGGGGGGTCGCAATGAGCAGTTCTTC
CASLLHPGGRNEQFF
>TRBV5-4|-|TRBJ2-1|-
TGTGCCAGCAGCCCTGACACCCACAATGAGCAGTTCTTC
CASSPDTHNEQFF
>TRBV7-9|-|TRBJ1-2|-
TGTGCCAGCAGCCTCGACAGTGTCTGGGGTGGCTACACCTTC
CASSLDSVWGGYTF
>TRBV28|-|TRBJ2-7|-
TGTGCCAGCAGGACTGGGGGGCCCTACGAGCAGTACTTC
CASRTGGPYEQYF
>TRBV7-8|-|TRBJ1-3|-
TGTGCCAGCAGCCCTACCCACTCTGGAAACACCATATATTTT
CASSPTHSGNTIYF
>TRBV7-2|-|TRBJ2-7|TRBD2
TGTGCCAGCAGTTCGGGACTAGCGGGGACCTACGAGCAGTACTTC
CASSSGLAGTYEQYF
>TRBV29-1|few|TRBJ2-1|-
TGCAGCGCAGACGGCGGGTCCTACAATGAGCAGTTCTTC
CSADGGSYNEQFF
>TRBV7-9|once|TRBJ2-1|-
TGTGCCATCAGGACTGCGAGCTCCTACAATGAGCAGTTCTTC
CAIRTASSYNEQFF
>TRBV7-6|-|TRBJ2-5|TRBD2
TGTGCCAGCAGCCCCCCAGCTGGTAGCGGGGAAGGGACCCAGTACTTC
CASSPPAGSGEGTQYF
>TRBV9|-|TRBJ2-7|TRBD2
TGTGCCAGCAGCCGGACTAGCGGGAGTCCTACCTACGAGCAGTACTTC
CASSRTSGSPTYEQYF
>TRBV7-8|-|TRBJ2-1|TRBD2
TGTGCCAGCAGCTCGAAGCTAGCGGGAGGGCCTAATGAGCAGTTCTTC
CASSSKLAGGPNEQFF
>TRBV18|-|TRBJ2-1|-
TGTGCCAGCTCACCAGAGTCCCGAAAGTCTCGCTCCTACAATGAGCAGTTCTTC
CASSPESRKSRSYNEQFF
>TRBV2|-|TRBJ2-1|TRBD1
TGTGCCAGCAGCTTGGGACAGACGTTTTCCTGCAATGAGCAGTTCTTC
CASSLGQTFSCNEQFF
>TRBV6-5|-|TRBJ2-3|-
TGTGCCAGCAGTTACGGGGGATTGCGCACAGATACGCAGTATTTT
CASSYGGLRTDTQYF
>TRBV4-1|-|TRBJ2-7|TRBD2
TGCGCCAGCAGCAAATCCAGCGGGGCCTCCTACGAGCAGTACTTC
CASSKSSGASYEQYF
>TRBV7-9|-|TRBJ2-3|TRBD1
TGTGCCAGCAGCTTAGCCGGGACAGCTAGCACAGATACGCAGTATTTT
CASSLAGTASTDTQYF
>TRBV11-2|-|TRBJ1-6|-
TGTGCCAGCAGCTCATCTGACTGGGGAATAGCGCCCCTCCACTTT
CASSSSDWGIAPLHF
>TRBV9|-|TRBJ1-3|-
TGTGCCAGCAGCGTAGATGGGGGAGACACCATATATTTT
CASSVDGGDTIYF
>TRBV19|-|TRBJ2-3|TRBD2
TGTGCCAGTAGTACCCATTTACTAGCGGGGGGATCAGATACGCAGTATTTT
CASSTHLLAGGSDTQYF